Each of the 29 T cell receptor beta chains below was sequenced from the same sample in a study of long-term antiretroviral therapy in people with HIV. Samples were assayed with immunoSEQ v3.0 at survey level. Method: immunoSEQ multiplex PCR; TCRdb's copy keeps in-frame clones and lacks some. The sample includes some 30,000 clones, around 97% of them seen just once. This specimen consisted of unsorted PBMCs, obtained 7.6 years after starting antiretroviral therapy. These receptors were collected from a man younger than 45 with HIV.

The chain joins TRBV2 to TRBJ2-5, with 11 nucleotides matching TRBD2. J lost 5 bases, V lost 4 bases, and 9 bases had no gene match. CDR3 length equals 16 residues. Germline CDR1 reads SNHLY; CDR2 reads FYNNEI. The CDR3 bases are TGTGCCAGCAGTGGGGGTCTAGCGGGGGGTTGGGAGACCCAGTACTTC. Amino acids: CASSGGLAGGWETQYF. Full variable domain (missing parts from reference TRBV2 and TRBJ2-5): EPEVTQTPSHQVTQMGQEVILRCVPISNHLYFYWYRQILGQKVEFLVSFYNNEISEKSEIFDDQFSVERPDGSNFTLKIRSTKLEDSAMYFCASSGGLAGGWETQYFGPGTRLLVL.

The chain has TRBV21-1 and TRBJ1-5. TRBV21-1 is tagged as a pseudogene. The CDR3 extends over 10 amino acids. The CDR3 reads CASSNQPQHF. The CDR3 DNA sequence: TGTGCCAGCAGCAATCAGCCCCAGCATTTT.

This clone showed up just once. The chain joins TRBV6-6 to TRBJ1-5; 7 bases line up with TRBD1. CDR1 and CDR2 (germline): MNHNY, SVGAGI (reference sequence). Unmatched junction bases numbered 2, after V lost 6 bases and J lost 0 bases. This CDR3 is 14 amino acids long. CDR3 sequence reads: CASRGDSSNQPQHF. The CDR3, as DNA: TGTGCCAGCAGGGGGGACAGTAGCAATCAGCCCCAGCATTTT.

The chain links TRBV18 to TRBJ1-1; 8 nucleotides line up with TRBD1. V lost 4 bases and J lost 1; bases outside the gene matches: 11. Germline assignment: CDR1 KGHSH and CDR2 LQKENI. The CDR3 consists of 17 residues. As DNA, the CDR3 is TGTGCCAGCTCACTAACTCCGGGACAGGCCCCGAACACTGAAGCTTTCTTT. It yields the protein CASSLTPGQAPNTEAFF.

This chain joins TRBV7-8 and TRBJ1-3; D is uncertain. This CDR3 contains 13 residues. Trimming removed 4 bases from V and 6 bases from J, with 10 bases in between. CDR1 SGHVS and CDR2 FQNEAQ come from the germline V gene. CDR3 bases: TGTGCCAGCAGCTCCCGAAGAGAAAACACCATATATTTT. Its protein is CASSSRRENTIYF.

The rearrangement uses TRBV6-5 and TRBJ2-3; tentatively, D is TRBD1 or TRBD2 (5 bases each). The CDR3 sequence is 13 residues long. V lost 7 bases, J lost 1 base, and 9 bases lay in between. Germline V lookup: CDR1 MNHEY, CDR2 SVGAGI. Written as DNA, the CDR3 is TGTGCCAGCACCAGGGACGGCACAGATACGCAGTATTTT. Protein product: CASTRDGTDTQYF.

This rearrangement joins TRBV4-1 to TRBJ2-7, with 10 nucleotides matching TRBD2. The trim removed 3 bases at V and 2 bases at J, leaving 4 bases unmatched. The CDR3 totals 15 residues. The germline V gene has CDR1 MGHRA and CDR2 YSYEKL. The CDR3 loop is CASSQRTSGPYEQYF. Written as DNA, the CDR3 is TGCGCCAGCAGCCAGAGGACTAGCGGTCCCTACGAGCAGTACTTC.

J is TRBJ1-1 and V is TRBV29-1; 10 nucleotides align to TRBD1. Germline CDR1 SQVTM, CDR2 ANQGSEA. With 7 bases clipped from V and 4 bases from J, the junction kept 12 bases outside the gene matches. The length of the CDR3 is 15 residues. The CDR3 nucleotides are TGCAGCGGCCGTTCCGGGACAGGGGTTTCCACTGAAGCTTTCTTT. Amino acids: CSGRSGTGVSTEAFF.

The rearrangement uses TRBV11-2 and TRBJ2-3, with 8 bases that match TRBD2. V lost 1 base to trimming and J lost 2 bases; unmatched junction nucleotides: 8. The CDR3 has 17 residues. Germline CDR1 reads SGHAT; CDR2 reads FQNNGV. CDR3 amino acids: CASSLALAGGVTDTQYF. The CDR3 region has the DNA TGTGCCAGCAGCTTAGCGCTGGCGGGAGGAGTCACAGATACGCAGTATTTT.

The chain uses TRBV7-3 and TRBJ1-1, with 9 bases lining up with TRBD1. Germline assignment: CDR1 SGHTA and CDR2 FQGTGA. Unmatched junction bases numbered 6, after V lost 4 bases and J lost 3 bases. The length of the CDR3 is 15 residues. This CDR3 is CASSSGQGWDTEAFF. The CDR3 nucleotides read TGTGCCAGCAGCTCAGGACAGGGGTGGGACACTGAAGCTTTCTTT.

This clone was seen a single time. The V and J genes are TRBV25-1 and TRBJ1-1; D uncertain. Germline lookup yields CDR1 MGHDK and CDR2 SYGVNS. With 2 bases removed from V and 8 bases from J, the gap between germline ends came to 9 bases. This CDR3 comprises 12 residues. The CDR3 sequence: CASSEGGAEAFF. DNA for the CDR3: TGTGCCAGCAGTGAAGGCGGAGCGGAAGCTTTCTTT. Using reference TRBV25-1 and TRBJ1-1 for the parts outside the CDR3, the full variable domain is EADIYQTPRYLVIGTGKKITLECSQTMGHDKMYWYQQDPGMELHLIHYSYGVNSTEKGDLSSESTVSRIRTEHFPLTLESARPSHTSQYLCASSEGGAEAFFGQGTRLTVV.

The table lists this clone with a count of one. The chain has TRBV7-6 and TRBJ2-1; a weak D match, TRBD2 (6 bases). This CDR3 region has 14 residues. CDR1 is SGHVS, CDR2 FNYEAQ, per germline. Trimming left V 4 bases short and J 4 bases short, with 11 bases between. CDR3 protein: CASSSWDSYNEQFF. Written as DNA, the CDR3 is TGTGCCAGCAGCTCATGGGACTCATACAATGAGCAGTTCTTC.

J is TRBJ2-7 and V is TRBV27; D uncertain. The CDR3 sequence is 10 residues long. Trimming removed 4 bases at V and 6 bases at J, with 4 bases between. From germline, CDR1 is MNHEY and CDR2 SMNVEV (reference sequence). DNA of the CDR3: TGTGCCAGCAGTTGGCCCGAGCAGTACTTC. It codes for CASSWPEQYF.

The chain is built from TRBV6-1 and TRBJ2-7; 9 bases are shared with TRBD1. V shed 2 bases, J shed 3 bases, and the junction held 5 bases outside the gene matches. Per germline, CDR1 MNHNS and CDR2 SASEGT. There are 15 residues in the CDR3. In nucleotides, the CDR3 is TGTGCCAGCAGTGAACAGGACAGGGGAAACTACGAGCAGTACTTC. Its protein is CASSEQDRGNYEQYF.

The CDR3 sequence: CASGRLTTGTGGPGDQPQHF. The CDR3 DNA follows: TGTGCCAGCGGTAGATTGACCACCGGGACAGGGGGACCGGGGGATCAGCCCCAGCATTTT. The chain joins TRBV27 to TRBJ1-5; TRBD1 matches at 11 bases. This CDR3 is built from 20 residues. Trimming at V came to 8 bases and at J to 5 bases, leaving 23 bases not matched to a gene. From germline, CDR1 is MNHEY and CDR2 SMNVEV (reference sequence).

J is TRBJ1-4 and V is TRBV2; D remains ambiguous. V gave up 1 base and J gave up 8 bases, with 5 bases separating them. There are 12 residues in the CDR3. The germline CDR1 and CDR2 sequences are SNHLY and FYNNEI. In nucleotides, the CDR3 is TGTGCCAGCAGTGAAGGCTCGGAAAAACTGTTTTTT. Translated, it gives CASSEGSEKLFF. Drawing the rest from reference TRBV2 and TRBJ1-4, the complete variable domain is EPEVTQTPSHQVTQMGQEVILRCVPISNHLYFYWYRQILGQKVEFLVSFYNNEISEKSEIFDDQFSVERPDGSNFTLKIRSTKLEDSAMYFCASSEGSEKLFFGSGTQLSVL.

In DNA, the CDR3 is TGTGCCAGCAGTGTAACATCGGCCACTTACGAGCAGTACTTC. It translates to CASSVTSATYEQYF. The gene calls are TRBV7-8 and TRBJ2-7; D ambiguous. The germline V and J ends were trimmed by 6 bases and 4 bases, with 16 bases remaining between them. The CDR3 contains 14 residues. Per the germline V gene, CDR1 is SGHVS and CDR2 is FQNEAQ.

The chain combines TRBV6-5 with TRBJ2-7, with 9 bases fitting TRBD1. There are 15 residues in the CDR3. CDR1 and CDR2 from the germline V gene are MNHEY and SVGAGI. J was trimmed by 3 bases and V by 6 bases; bases with no gene match: 9. This chain's CDR3 is CASRGTGSGNYEQYF. CDR3 bases: TGTGCCAGCAGGGGGACAGGGTCTGGTAACTACGAGCAGTACTTC.

The rearrangement uses TRBV27 and TRBJ2-3; D remains unclear. CDR3 length: 15 residues. Trimming pared 0 bases from V and 2 bases from J, leaving 9 bases between. Germline loops: CDR1 MNHEY, CDR2 SMNVEV (reference sequence). CDR3 region: CASSLSQRYTDTQYF. In DNA form, the CDR3 reads TGTGCCAGCAGTTTATCCCAGAGGTACACAGATACGCAGTATTTT.

This clone was seen once. The chain carries TRBV7-2 and TRBJ2-7; D remains ambiguous. Germline CDR1 reads SGHTA; CDR2 reads FQGNSA. This CDR3 spans 15 amino acids. Trimming left V 0 bases short and J 2 bases short, with 11 bases between. The CDR3 sequence is CASSLAGLGTYEQYF. As DNA, the CDR3 is TGTGCCAGCAGCTTAGCTGGTTTGGGGACCTACGAGCAGTACTTC.

This clone was found once. The V gene is TRBV7-2, the J gene TRBJ1-2; D might be TRBD1 (6 bases). This CDR3 region has 14 residues. The germline V gene encodes CDR1 SGHTA and CDR2 FQGNSA. Trimming stripped 1 base from V and 3 bases from J, with 9 bases between. The CDR3 loop reads CASSLDRTDYGYTF. The CDR3 region has the DNA TGTGCCAGCAGCTTAGATAGGACAGACTATGGCTACACCTTC.

The chain combines TRBV5-1 with TRBJ1-5, with D perhaps matching TRBD1 (6 bases). The CDR3 covers 15 residues. V was trimmed by 0 bases and J by 5 bases, leaving 12 bases between them. Germline assignment: CDR1 SGHRS and CDR2 YFSETQ. The CDR3 loop reads CASSLGPGADQPQHF. CDR3 DNA: TGCGCCAGCAGCTTGGGCCCGGGGGCGGATCAGCCCCAGCATTTT.

This chain joins TRBV5-6 and TRBJ2-2; D perhaps matches TRBD2 (5 bases). The CDR3 length is 13 residues. The germline CDR1 and CDR2 sequences are SGHDT and YYEEEE. Trimming shortened V by 4 bases and J by 3 bases, and 7 bases separated the two germline ends. DNA of the CDR3: TGTGCCAGCAGCCTCGGGGACACCGGGGAGCTGTTTTTT. Its translation: CASSLGDTGELFF.

This chain connects TRBV7-2 to TRBJ2-7, with D uncertain. The CDR3 runs to 14 residues. The V end lost 5 bases, the J end lost 1 base, and 12 bases lay between the germline ends. Germline CDR1 SGHTA, CDR2 FQGNSA. The DNA of the CDR3 is TGTGCCAGCAGCCTCCATCGATCGTCCTACGAGCAGTACTTC. Translation gives CASSLHRSSYEQYF.

The chain carries TRBV5-6 and TRBJ1-5; D is perhaps TRBD1 (6 bases). V was shortened by 1 base and J by 2 bases, with 7 bases between the two germline ends. The CDR3 loop spans 14 amino acids. Germline V gives CDR1 SGHDT, CDR2 YYEEEE. CDR3 loop: CASSLWGRNQPQHF. The CDR3 DNA reads as TGTGCCAGCAGCTTGTGGGGGCGCAATCAGCCCCAGCATTTT.

The count of this clone is one. The CDR3 nucleotides read TGTGCCAGCAGCCCCGGGGCGGGAGTAACCGAGCAGTACTTC. Its protein product is CASSPGAGVTEQYF. The chain has TRBV13 and TRBJ2-7, with TRBD2 matching over 7 bases. CDR3 length: 14 amino acids. Germline trimming cut 5 bases from V and 6 bases from J; bases unmatched to any gene: 10. The germline gives CDR1 PRHDT, CDR2 FYEKMQ (reference sequence).

The gene calls are TRBV18 and TRBJ1-1; TRBD1 aligns across 8 bases. V was clipped by 6 bases and J by 2 bases; unmatched bases: 17. Germline V CDR1 and CDR2: KGHSH, LQKENI. CDR3 size: 18 residues. As DNA, the CDR3 is TGTGCCAGCTCTACGCTGCTACTTCAGGGGGCACTTAACACTGAAGCTTTCTTT. Translated, it gives CASSTLLLQGALNTEAFF.

The chain combines TRBV5-4 with TRBJ2-1; weak D call: TRBD2 (6 bases). Germline V lookup: CDR1 SGHNT, CDR2 YYREEE (reference sequence). The CDR3 is 15 residues long. Trimming took 4 bases from V and 3 from J, leaving 14 bases between them. The CDR3 protein is CASSGSVADYNEQFF. The CDR3 DNA reads as TGTGCCAGCAGCGGGTCGGTAGCGGACTACAATGAGCAGTTCTTC.

This chain joins TRBV2 and TRBJ1-4; TRBD1 aligns across 11 bases. Trimming at V came to 6 bases and at J to 3 bases, leaving 6 bases not matched to a gene. The CDR3 length is 16 residues. Germline loops: CDR1 SNHLY, CDR2 FYNNEI. CDR3 nucleotide sequence: TGTGCCAGCAGAGTAGGACAGGGGGCGTCTAATGAAAAACTGTTTTTT. It yields the protein CASRVGQGASNEKLFF. Supplemented by reference TRBV2 and TRBJ1-4, the full variable domain reads EPEVTQTPSHQVTQMGQEVILRCVPISNHLYFYWYRQILGQKVEFLVSFYNNEISEKSEIFDDQFSVERPDGSNFTLKIRSTKLEDSAMYFCASRVGQGASNEKLFFGSGTQLSVL.